These 25 T cell receptor beta chains came from one sample sequenced in a study of cytomegalovirus exposure and HLA in healthy donors (dated by TCRdb to 2015 to 2018). Receptor amplification or capture employed the immunoSEQ multiplex PCR assay. Not all clones reach the TCRdb copy of this immuneACCESS table, which keeps in-frame sequences only. Checked studies attribute under half of the gap to unresolved V genes and leave the rest unexplained. The sample profile shows approximately 190,000 clones; roughly 84% of them were found once. Roughly an eighth of the sample is taken by the ten largest. Sequencing used PBMCs. These receptors were collected from a woman under 40 in good health and CMV-seropositive.

The chain recombines TRBV5-5 with TRBJ2-1, with 7 bases fitting TRBD1. The CDR3 totals 15 residues. After removal of 0 bases from V and 7 bases from J, the junction contained 7 bases not matched to a gene. Germline values: CDR1 SGHKS, CDR2 YYEKEE (reference sequence). CDR3: CASSLEGALVNEQFF. In DNA form, the CDR3 reads TGTGCCAGCAGCTTGGAGGGGGCGCTCGTGAATGAGCAGTTCTTC.

This rearrangement joins TRBV5-8 to TRBJ2-1; D not certain. Trimming pared 2 bases from V and 4 bases from J, leaving 7 bases between. This CDR3 comprises 13 residues. CDR1 is SGHTS, CDR2 YDEGEE, per germline. CDR3 bases: TGTGCCAGCAGCTTAGCTCCATACAATGAGCAGTTCTTC. It translates to CASSLAPYNEQFF.

This sequence joins TRBV5-4 and TRBJ2-1; TRBD2 aligns across 9 bases. The J segment lost 0 bases and the V segment lost 7 bases, leaving 5 bases of the junction unmatched. Germline V gene lookup returns CDR1 SGHNT and CDR2 YYREEE (reference sequence). The CDR3 covers 15 residues. The CDR3 is CASSTSGSSYNEQFF. CDR3 bases: TGTGCCAGCTCGACTAGCGGTAGCTCCTACAATGAGCAGTTCTTC.

The table lists this clone with a few counts. The rearrangement joins TRBV7-9 to TRBJ2-2; 7 positions match TRBD1. CDR1 and CDR2 from the germline V gene are SEHNR and FQNEAQ (reference sequence). Trimming removed 2 bases from V and 4 bases from J; junction bases left unmatched: 1. The CDR3 loop spans 14 amino acids. In nucleotides, the CDR3 is TGTGCCAGCAGCTTATGGGACAGCACCGGGGAGCTGTTTTTT. The encoded protein is CASSLWDSTGELFF. The full variable domain, rest sourced from reference TRBV7-9 and TRBJ2-2, is DTGVSQNPRHKITKRGQNVTFRCDPISEHNRLYWYRQTLGQGPEFLTYFQNEAQLEKSRLLSDRFSAERPKGSFSTLEIQRTEQGDSAMYLCASSLWDSTGELFFGEGSRLTVL.

This chain links TRBV7-9 with TRBJ2-1, with D hard to call. This CDR3 is 15 amino acids long. V was pared by 1 base and J by 5 bases, with 12 bases between. Germline V gives CDR1 SEHNR, CDR2 FQNEAQ (reference sequence). In DNA, the CDR3 is TGTGCCAGCAGCTTAGTTTTAGCCAGAGACAATGAGCAGTTCTTC. It encodes CASSLVLARDNEQFF.

This rearrangement joins TRBV28 to TRBJ2-5; 7 nucleotides line up with TRBD2. This CDR3 has 14 residues. V shed 2 bases and J 2 bases; nucleotides not matched to a gene: 2. In germline, CDR1 is MDHEN, CDR2 SYDVKM. The CDR3 is CASSLAGVQETQYF. The CDR3 DNA reads TGTGCCAGCAGTTTAGCGGGAGTACAAGAGACCCAGTACTTC.

The rearrangement uses TRBV2 and TRBJ2-7; 7 positions agree with TRBD2. Germline CDR1 is SNHLY and CDR2 is FYNNEI. With V trimmed by 9 bases and J by 4 bases, 6 bases remained unmatched. The CDR3 consists of 12 residues. As DNA, the CDR3 is TGTGCCAGTAGGGGCGGGAGTTACGAGCAGTACTTC. Protein sequence: CASRGGSYEQYF.

The V and J genes are TRBV10-3 and TRBJ2-7; TRBD1 matches at 7 bases. The germline CDR1 and CDR2 sequences are ENHRY and SYGVKD. J was trimmed by 5 bases and V by 6 bases; bases with no gene match: 4. CDR3 length equals 12 residues. In DNA, the CDR3 is TGTGCCATCAGCAAGGGACAGAACGAGCAGTACTTC. It encodes CAISKGQNEQYF.

This clone appeared once. The chain couples TRBV27 to TRBJ2-1; tentatively, D is TRBD2 (6 bases). Trimming removed 5 bases at V and 3 bases at J, with 14 bases between. This CDR3 region has 15 residues. Germline V gives CDR1 MNHEY, CDR2 SMNVEV (reference sequence). For the CDR3, the DNA is TGTGCCAGCAGTCCCGGGACTCGGGGCTACAATGAGCAGTTCTTC. Protein product: CASSPGTRGYNEQFF.

The rearrangement links TRBV5-1 to TRBJ1-2; D is perhaps TRBD1 (5 bases). CDR1 is SGHRS, CDR2 YFSETQ, per germline. The V end lost 4 bases, the J end lost 4 bases, and 20 bases lay between the germline ends. The CDR3 consists of 16 residues. CDR3 region: CASSPGGPQNPYGYTF. CDR3 DNA: TGCGCCAGCAGCCCGGGGGGACCACAGAACCCCTATGGCTACACCTTC.

This chain joins TRBV5-1 and TRBJ2-1; TRBD2 matches at 13 bases. The CDR3 is 16 residues long. Losses at the gene ends were 0 bases for V and 7 bases for J; bases not matched to a gene: 4. Germline lookup yields CDR1 SGHRS and CDR2 YFSETQ. For the CDR3, the DNA is TGCGCCAGCAGCTTGGTGGTGACTAGCGGGAGGAATGAGCAGTTCTTC. This codes for CASSLVVTSGRNEQFF.

This chain joins TRBV25-1 and TRBJ2-7, with 7 positions matching TRBD1. The CDR3 covers 15 residues. The trim removed 6 bases at V and 0 bases at J, leaving 8 bases unmatched. Looked up from germline, CDR1 is MGHDK and CDR2 is SYGVNS. The CDR3 bases are TGTGCCAGCAGGAGGACAGGAGATTTCTCCTACGAGCAGTACTTC. Translating it yields CASRRTGDFSYEQYF.

V usage is TRBV7-9 and J usage is TRBJ2-7; tentatively, D is TRBD2 (5 bases). Trimming pared 2 bases from V and 2 bases from J, leaving 19 bases between. The V gene's germline CDR1 is SEHNR and CDR2 FQNEAQ (reference sequence). The CDR3 has 17 residues. The CDR3 DNA follows: TGTGCCAGCAGCTTACCCCCGAGGGCACCGGCGGCCTACGAGCAGTACTTC. Translation: CASSLPPRAPAAYEQYF.

The chain joins TRBV29-1 to TRBJ2-1; D uncertain. Germline V gene sequence: CDR1 SQVTM, CDR2 ANQGSEA. Trimming took off 4 bases at V and 8 bases at J, with 21 bases between the two ends. The length of the CDR3 is 15 residues. CDR3 sequence reads: CSVVTGWLQKDEQFF. CDR3 bases: TGCAGCGTTGTGACTGGCTGGCTCCAGAAGGATGAGCAGTTCTTC.

V and J are TRBV28 and TRBJ1-1, with 10 bases matching TRBD1. CDR1 is MDHEN and CDR2 is SYDVKM in the germline V gene. The CDR3 contains 18 residues. The V segment lost 1 base and the J segment 0 bases; nucleotides outside the gene matches: 8. DNA of the CDR3: TGTGCCAGCAGTTTATTCGTGGGACAGGGGCCCCTGAACACTGAAGCTTTCTTT. The encoded protein is CASSLFVGQGPLNTEAFF.

The chain combines TRBV19 with TRBJ1-5; a weak D match, TRBD1 (6 bases). Trimming removed 6 bases from V and 3 bases from J, with 15 bases in between. The germline V gene has CDR1 LNHDA and CDR2 SQIVND (reference sequence). The CDR3 totals 15 residues. CDR3 nucleotide sequence: TGTGCCAGTAGAATTCGAGGGGGTGACAATCAGCCCCAGCATTTT. This codes for CASRIRGGDNQPQHF.

V usage is TRBV27 and J usage is TRBJ2-3; D is unresolved. Per germline, CDR1 MNHEY and CDR2 SMNVEV (reference sequence). V dropped 4 bases and J dropped 7 bases, with 9 bases sitting between them. CDR3 length: 12 amino acids. CDR3 coding DNA: TGTGCCAGCAGTTCCTCCAGAAATACGCAGTATTTT. It yields the protein CASSSSRNTQYF.

J is TRBJ2-7 and V is TRBV9; 8 nucleotides agree with TRBD2. The trim removed 0 bases at V and 8 bases at J, leaving 10 bases unmatched. CDR3 length: 15 amino acids. The germline CDR1 and CDR2 sequences are SGDLS and YYNGEE. The CDR3: CASSVEVAGYKKQYF. The CDR3 DNA sequence: TGTGCCAGCAGCGTAGAAGTAGCGGGGTACAAAAAGCAGTACTTC.

The V call is TRBV18, the J call TRBJ1-5; 7 positions match TRBD1. V was pared by 5 bases and J by 7 bases, with 8 bases of the junction left unmatched. The CDR3 runs 14 residues. Germline V CDR1 and CDR2: KGHSH, LQKENI. The CDR3: CASSRDSEGQPQHF. The CDR3 DNA reads TGTGCCAGCTCAAGGGACAGCGAAGGACAGCCCCAGCATTTT.

This clone showed up just once. The V gene is TRBV18, the J gene TRBJ1-3; possible D gene TRBD1, 5 bases. Germline V gene data show CDR1 as KGHSH and CDR2 as LQKENI. V dropped 0 bases and J dropped 4 bases, with 13 bases sitting between them. This CDR3 contains 16 residues. The CDR3 DNA follows: TGTGCCAGCTCACCACCGAGTGGGGCTCGGGGAAACACCATATATTTT. Its translation: CASSPPSGARGNTIYF.

Here the CDR3 DNA reads TGTGCCAGCTCACCCTTTGGGCTGGGGCCGAACACTGAAGCTTTCTTT. Residues: CASSPFGLGPNTEAFF. This sequence joins TRBV18 and TRBJ1-1; D might be TRBD1 (5 bases). The CDR3 is made up of 16 amino acids. Germline lookup yields CDR1 KGHSH and CDR2 LQKENI. Trimming pared 3 bases from V and 1 base from J, leaving 15 bases between.

The chain carries TRBV6-6 and TRBJ2-6; D is perhaps TRBD1 (5 bases). The CDR3 loop spans 15 amino acids. Germline V lookup: CDR1 MNHNY, CDR2 SVGAGI (reference sequence). V gave up 4 bases and J gave up 4 bases, with 11 bases separating them. CDR3 region: CASSSQGVGANVLTF. The CDR3, as DNA: TGTGCCAGCAGTTCTCAGGGCGTCGGGGCCAACGTCCTGACTTTC.

This clone was observed a handful of times. The chain uses TRBV9 and TRBJ1-5; D is undetermined. The CDR3 totals 13 residues. V dropped 1 base and J dropped 4 bases, with 6 bases sitting between them. Germline V gives CDR1 SGDLS, CDR2 YYNGEE. The CDR3 sequence: CASSVSINQPQHF. The CDR3 nucleotides are TGTGCCAGCAGCGTATCTATTAATCAGCCCCAGCATTTT. The variable domain in full, completed from reference TRBV9 and TRBJ1-5, reads DSGVTQTPKHLITATGQRVTLRCSPRSGDLSVYWYQQSLDQGLQFLIQYYNGEERAKGNILERFSAQQFPDLHSELNLSSLELGDSALYFCASSVSINQPQHFGDGTRLSIL.

This sequence joins TRBV4-1 and TRBJ1-1; weak D call: TRBD1 (5 bases). Germline loops: CDR1 MGHRA, CDR2 YSYEKL. The CDR3 is 11 amino acids. The germline V and J ends were trimmed by 6 bases and 11 bases, with 13 bases remaining between them. CDR3 protein: CASSHTRGAFF. The CDR3 bases are TGCGCCAGCAGTCACACACGGGGGGCTTTCTTT.

The CDR3 coding sequence is TGTGCCAGCGGATCCGGGACTAGCGGATACAATGAGCAGTTCTTC. Translating it yields CASGSGTSGYNEQFF. This chain joins TRBV7-3 and TRBJ2-1, with TRBD2 matching over 11 bases. This CDR3 region has 15 residues. J gave up 4 bases and V 8 bases, and 7 bases lay outside the gene matches. Germline CDR1 is SGHTA and CDR2 is FQGTGA.